A selection of T cell receptor beta chains follows, all from one sample in a study of T-cell reconstitution after alpha-beta-depleted transplantation in children. MiXCR, run by TCRdb on the PCR reads, gives a single entry per CDR3 protein. Among over 200,000 distinct CDR3 sequences listed, about a tenth were seen once. The specimen was PBMCs from the stem cell graft donor, collected from the stem cell graft. All receptors derive from a human donor who donated a stem cell graft to a child with acute lymphoblastic leukemia. CDR3s include the opening cysteine and the closing phenylalanine or tryptophan. D genes are given only for firm matches. Some rows mark clone size as missing; the rest say once, few, many or name a class of expanded clone.

>21|many|TRBJ1-1|-|TRBV4-1
CASSHSFLPFEAAVMNTEAFF
TGCGCCAGCAGCCATTCCTTTTTACCCTTTGAGGCAGCGGTTATGAACACTGAAGCTTTCTTT
>16|few|TRBJ1-1|-|TRBV5-4
CASSSGPREGDTEAFF
TGTGCCAGCAGCTCCGGTCCCCGGGAGGGGGACACTGAAGCTTTCTTT
>16|few|TRBJ2-2|-|TRBV9
CASSLRDGGNTGELFF
TGTGCCAGCAGCCTACGGGACGGAGGAAACACCGGGGAGCTGTTTTTT
>14|-|TRBJ2-7|-|TRBV4-1
CASSQEPWGYEQYF
TGCGCCAGCAGCCAAGAACCCTGGGGCTACGAGCAGTACTTC
>13|-|TRBJ2-7|TRBD1|TRBV12-3/TRBV12-4
CASSADRVYEQYF
TGTGCCAGCAGCGCAGACAGGGTCTACGAGCAGTACTTC
>19|-|TRBJ2-5|TRBD2|TRBV11-2
CASSSYPTSSGGAKETQYF
TGTGCCAGCAGCTCCTACCCTACCTCTAGCGGGGGGGCTAAAGAGACCCAGTACTTC
>15|-|TRBJ2-3|TRBD2|TRBV13
CASSRRTSGTDTQYF
TGTGCCAGCAGCCGAAGGACTAGCGGCACAGATACGCAGTATTTT
>18|-|TRBJ2-4|TRBD2|TRBV11-2
CASSLVGPSGGPENIQYF
TGTGCCAGCAGCTTAGTAGGGCCCAGCGGGGGGCCGGAAAACATTCAGTACTTC
>15|-|TRBJ2-1|-|TRBV28
CASSPTPVSYNEQFF
TGTGCCAGCAGTCCAACCCCGGTCTCCTACAATGAGCAGTTCTTC
>16|-|TRBJ2-2|TRBD2|TRBV6-1
CASTQRGGAVTGELFF
TGTGCCAGCACCCAACGGGGGGGCGCGGTCACCGGGGAGCTGTTTTTT
>15|few|TRBJ1-1|-|TRBV7-9
CASSLEGRQNTEAFF
TGTGCCAGCAGCTTAGAGGGGCGGCAGAACACTGAAGCTTTCTTT
>16|-|TRBJ1-2|-|TRBV12-3/TRBV12-4
CASSLREDLLLGGYTF
TGTGCCAGCAGTTTAAGGGAGGACCTCCTGCTCGGTGGCTACACCTTC
>13|many|TRBJ2-7|-|TRBV7-9
CASSLMGPYEQYF
TGTGCCAGCAGCCTTATGGGGCCCTACGAGCAGTACTTC
>15|many|TRBJ2-7|TRBD1|TRBV30
CAWTPRDRSRYEQYF
TGTGCCTGGACCCCTAGGGACAGGTCTCGCTACGAGCAGTACTTC
>13|few|TRBJ2-5|-|TRBV20-1
CSATPGRQETQYF
TGCAGTGCCACCCCGGGCAGACAAGAGACCCAGTACTTC
>14|many|TRBJ1-5|-|TRBV7-9
CASSLERVNQPQHF
TGTGCCAGCAGCTTAGAGAGGGTGAATCAGCCCCAGCATTTT
>14|few|TRBJ1-1|-|TRBV27
CASSFSGARTEAFF
TGTGCCAGCAGTTTCTCAGGGGCCAGGACTGAAGCTTTCTTT
>16|-|TRBJ2-4|-|TRBV18
CASSPTPQRAKNIQYF
TGTGCCAGCTCACCAACCCCCCAGAGAGCCAAAAACATTCAGTACTTC
>14|few|TRBJ1-3|-|TRBV5-5
CASSLGISGNTIYF
TGTGCCAGCAGCTTGGGGATAAGTGGAAACACCATATATTTT
>16|many|TRBJ2-1|-|TRBV7-8
CASSFNDWFSYNEQFF
TGTGCCAGCAGTTTTAACGACTGGTTCTCCTACAATGAGCAGTTCTTC
>15|few|TRBJ1-4|TRBD1|TRBV20-1
CSAILSGQIREKLFF
TGCAGTGCCATCCTCTCGGGACAGATCAGGGAAAAACTGTTTTTT
>14|-|TRBJ1-2|TRBD1|TRBV5-6
CASSHYRGSDGYTF
TGTGCCAGCAGCCACTACAGGGGGTCGGATGGCTACACCTTC
>14|few|TRBJ2-7|-|TRBV29-1
CSAIEVWGSGAQYF
TGCAGCGCCATAGAGGTTTGGGGGTCAGGGGCGCAGTACTTC
>16|few|TRBJ2-2|TRBD1|TRBV7-9
CASSPGTGSNTGELFF
TGTGCCAGCAGCCCCGGGACAGGGTCGAACACCGGGGAGCTGTTTTTT
>12|medium-sized|TRBJ2-5|-|TRBV7-9
CASSLMGETQYF
TGTGCCAGCAGCTTAATGGGTGAGACCCAGTACTTC
>13|-|TRBJ1-5|-|TRBV19
CASSTQSNQPQHF
TGTGCCAGTAGTACCCAAAGCAATCAGCCCCAGCATTTT
>17|-|TRBJ2-5|TRBD1|TRBV7-2
CASSLVGTGGVQETQYF
TGTGCCAGCAGCTTAGTGGGGACAGGGGGAGTCCAAGAGACCCAGTACTTC
>17|few|TRBJ2-6|-|TRBV27
CASSLIRVRSGANVLTF
TGTGCCAGCAGTTTAATTCGGGTGAGATCTGGGGCCAACGTCCTGACTTTC
>12|-|TRBJ1-2|-|TRBV28
CASSFGGSGYTF
TGTGCCAGCAGTTTCGGGGGGTCTGGCTACACCTTC
>16|few|TRBJ2-7|-|TRBV7-9
CASSLGGWGASYEQYF
TGTGCCAGCAGCTTGGGAGGATGGGGGGCATCCTACGAGCAGTACTTC
>15|many|TRBJ2-7|-|TRBV20-1
CSARDAGSLSYEQYF
TGCAGTGCTAGAGATGCAGGGAGTCTATCCTACGAGCAGTACTTC
>14|many|TRBJ1-6|-|TRBV20-1
CSARDGGSNSPLHF
TGCAGTGCTAGGGACGGGGGCAGTAATTCACCCCTCCACTTT
>15|-|TRBJ1-4|-|TRBV24-1
CATSDRGRGGEKLFF
TGTGCCACCAGTGACCGGGGCAGGGGAGGAGAAAAACTGTTTTTT
>16|few|TRBJ2-2|TRBD2|TRBV11-3
CASSLVLAGGAGELFF
TGTGCCAGCAGCTTAGTCCTAGCGGGGGGCGCCGGGGAGCTGTTTTTT
>15|few|TRBJ2-4|-|TRBV20-1
CSARPQQRTKNIQYF
TGCAGTGCTAGGCCCCAACAAAGAACCAAAAACATTCAGTACTTC
>13|-|TRBJ1-2|-|TRBV6-6
CASSYPEDRGYTF
TGTGCCAGCAGTTACCCGGAAGATCGAGGCTACACCTTC
>14|few|TRBJ2-3|-|TRBV5-1
CASSGVGMTDTQYF
TGCGCCAGCAGCGGCGTGGGGATGACAGATACGCAGTATTTT
>15|many|TRBJ2-1|-|TRBV20-1
CSARDVAGSYNEQFF
TGCAGTGCTAGAGATGTCGCGGGTTCCTACAATGAGCAGTTCTTC
>14|few|TRBJ1-3|-|TRBV29-1
CSVITRPSGNTIYF
TGCAGCGTTATCACCAGGCCATCTGGAAACACCATATATTTT
>17|few|TRBJ2-7|TRBD1|TRBV12-3/TRBV12-4
CASSFPRGQAKRYEQYF
TGTGCCAGCAGTTTCCCGAGGGGGCAGGCGAAGAGATACGAGCAGTACTTC
>14|few|TRBJ1-3|TRBD1|TRBV20-1
CSAPGTGEGNTIYF
TGCAGTGCTCCGGGGACAGGGGAGGGAAACACCATATATTTT
>16|few|TRBJ2-2|-|TRBV5-1
CASSLVSLPNTGELFF
TGCGCCAGCAGCTTGGTTTCCTTACCGAACACCGGGGAGCTGTTTTTT